These 24 T cell receptor beta chains came from one sample sequenced in a study of T and B cells in COVID-19 patients. TRB was amplified from about 260-540 ng of blood genomic DNA. BIOMED2 TRB-A/B primer pools were used in multiplex TRB PCR. MiXCR, applied by TCRdb to the multiplex PCR reads, yields one record per CDR3 protein. This sample yields 24,000 or so distinct CDR3 sequences, of which approximately 30% are seen a single time; about 1.5% belongs to the top ten. Material for sequencing was blood. Source of these receptors: a human donor who had recovered from COVID-19.

This clonotype appeared a few times. The chain has TRBV5-6 and TRBJ2-5; D is perhaps TRBD2 (5 bases). The V gene lost 0 bases and the J gene lost 5 bases, with 11 bases spanning the gap. Germline loops: CDR1 SGHDT, CDR2 YYEEEE. The CDR3 loop spans 14 amino acids. In DNA, the CDR3 is TGTGCCAGCAGCTTGGTCGGAGGCCGCGAGACCCAGTACTTC. Translated, it gives CASSLVGGRETQYF.

In this sample, this clonotype turned up a few times. The rearrangement links TRBV7-2 to TRBJ2-7; 7 bases agree with TRBD2. CDR1 is SGHTA, CDR2 FQGNSA, per germline. V dropped 5 bases and J dropped 0; count of bases not matched to a gene: 4. This CDR3 contains 14 residues. CDR3 loop: CASSRDYGSYEQYF. The CDR3 nucleotides read TGTGCCAGCAGCCGGGACTACGGCTCCTACGAGCAGTACTTC.

The chain links TRBV24-1 to TRBJ1-5; D is perhaps TRBD1 (6 bases). The germline V gene has CDR1 KGHDR and CDR2 SFDVKD. CDR3 length: 16 residues. V lost 4 bases and J 1 base, leaving 13 bases between the germline ends. DNA of the CDR3: TGTGCCACCAGTGACTCACAGGGTGTAAGCAATCAGCCCCAGCATTTT. It codes for CATSDSQGVSNQPQHF.

This chain joins TRBV10-3 and TRBJ1-1, with D possibly matching TRBD1 (5 bases). Trimming left V 6 bases short and J 3 bases short, with 20 bases between. This CDR3 contains 16 residues. Per germline, CDR1 ENHRY and CDR2 SYGVKD. The chain's CDR3 is CAIRALLDKGHTEAFF. As DNA, the CDR3 is TGTGCCATCAGGGCCCTATTGGACAAGGGGCACACTGAAGCTTTCTTT.

This clonotype was counted at least ten times. The rearrangement uses TRBV12-3 or TRBV12-4 and TRBJ2-3; 7 bases are shared with TRBD1. V was clipped by 5 bases and J by 2 bases; unmatched bases: 4. This CDR3 comprises 14 residues. The DNA of the CDR3 is TGTGCCAGCAGTGTGACAGGGACCACAGATACGCAGTATTTT. As protein: CASSVTGTTDTQYF.

The chain employs TRBV20-1 and TRBJ2-1; the match to TRBD2 covers 12 bases. CDR1 and CDR2 from the germline V gene are DFQATT and SNEGSKA (reference sequence). The CDR3 covers 17 residues. V trimming: 3 bases; J trimming: 2 bases; junction bases outside the gene matches: 8. CDR3 amino acids: CSARTTTSGRPYNEQFF. In DNA form, the CDR3 reads TGCAGTGCTAGGACAACCACTAGCGGGAGGCCCTACAATGAGCAGTTCTTC.

The rearrangement links TRBV6-5 to TRBJ1-1; D is perhaps TRBD1 (5 bases). V was pared by 0 bases and J by 4 bases, with 9 bases between. Germline V gene sequence: CDR1 MNHEY, CDR2 SVGAGI. The CDR3 length is 14 residues. The CDR3 DNA follows: TGTGCCAGCAGTTACTCCGAGGGGTCCACTGAAGCTTTCTTT. It is translated as CASSYSEGSTEAFF.

By its share, this clonotype is medium-sized. This chain connects TRBV29-1 to TRBJ2-1; possibly TRBD1 for D (5 bases). Looked up from germline, CDR1 is SQVTM and CDR2 is ANQGSEA. Trimming left V 3 bases short and J 4 bases short, with 7 bases between. This CDR3 region has 12 residues. The CDR3 protein is CSVDRQYNEQFF. DNA of the CDR3: TGCAGCGTTGACCGACAGTACAATGAGCAGTTCTTC.

The V gene is TRBV13, the J gene TRBJ2-1; 14 nucleotides line up with TRBD2. Germline CDR1 reads PRHDT; CDR2 reads FYEKMQ (reference sequence). The CDR3 has 15 residues. V shed 4 bases, J shed 10 bases, and the junction held 6 bases outside the gene matches. The DNA for the CDR3 is TGTGCCAGCAGCTCGGGGACTAGCGGGGGCCGGGAGCAGTTCTTC. Protein: CASSSGTSGGREQFF.

This clonotype has more than one count but fewer than ten. V usage is TRBV27 and J usage is TRBJ1-4, with TRBD1 matching over 9 bases. CDR1 is MNHEY, CDR2 SMNVEV, per germline (reference sequence). The CDR3 is made up of 15 amino acids. V shed 5 bases and J 8 bases; nucleotides not matched to a gene: 9. CDR3 sequence: CASSPNTGGQEKLFF. The CDR3 region has the DNA TGTGCCAGCAGTCCCAATACAGGGGGCCAGGAAAAACTGTTTTTT.

The chain joins TRBV7-9 to TRBJ1-6, with D possibly TRBD1 on 5 matching bases. The germline V gene encodes CDR1 SEHNR and CDR2 FQNEAQ (reference sequence). This CDR3 has 13 amino acids. The germline V and J ends were trimmed by 1 base and 9 bases, with 7 bases remaining between them. CDR3 DNA: TGTGCCAGCAGCTTAGATGGGGGTTCACCCCTCCACTTT. This sequence encodes CASSLDGGSPLHF.

The sample holds a few counts of this clonotype. The rearrangement joins TRBV30 to TRBJ2-3; 15 bases are shared with TRBD2. V lost 3 bases to trimming and J lost 6 bases; unmatched junction nucleotides: 4. CDR3 length equals 15 residues. Germline CDR1 GTSNPN, CDR2 SVGIG (reference sequence). CDR3 sequence reads: CAWSAGLAGGDTQYF. The CDR3 coding sequence is TGTGCCTGGAGCGCCGGACTAGCGGGAGGGGATACGCAGTATTTT.

This clonotype was observed a few times. The gene calls are TRBV5-5 and TRBJ2-3, with TRBD2 identical over 11 bases. This CDR3 is 16 amino acids long. Germline CDR1 reads SGHKS; CDR2 reads YYEKEE (reference sequence). V was clipped by 2 bases and J by 2 bases; unmatched bases: 4. CDR3: CASSFTSGGATDTQYF. CDR3 sequence (DNA): TGTGCCAGCAGCTTCACTAGCGGGGGTGCCACAGATACGCAGTATTTT.

This chain connects TRBV6-9 to TRBJ2-2; 8 nucleotides line up with TRBD1. The CDR3 sequence is 14 residues long. V trimming: 4 bases; J trimming: 7 bases; junction bases outside the gene matches: 5. The germline CDR1 and CDR2 sequences are MNHGY and SVAAGI. CDR3 residues: CASSSGTGGGELFF. CDR3 bases: TGTGCCAGCAGTTCGGGGACAGGCGGCGGGGAGCTGTTTTTT.

By proportion, this clonotype is medium-sized. The rearrangement links TRBV19 to TRBJ2-2; no definite D call. V lost 7 bases and J 5 bases, leaving 14 bases between the germline ends. This CDR3 has 14 residues. CDR1 is LNHDA, CDR2 SQIVND, per germline (reference sequence). CDR3 residues: CASIKFRGTGELFF. CDR3 nucleotides: TGTGCCAGTATTAAGTTTCGAGGAACCGGGGAGCTGTTTTTT.

V is TRBV15 and J is TRBJ1-1, with TRBD1 as a possible D gene (6 bases). The CDR3 loop spans 13 amino acids. Between the trimmed V and J ends, which lost 0 bases and 11 bases, there was a span of 13 bases. CDR1 is LNHNV and CDR2 is YYDKDF in the germline V gene (reference sequence). The CDR3, as DNA: TGTGCCACCAGCAGAGATAGGGGGACAATGGCTTTCTTT. It yields the protein CATSRDRGTMAFF.

This clonotype was seen a few times. CDR3 nucleotides: TGTGCCAGCAGGCTGTCGGACAGTCGCACCGGGGAGCTGTTTTTT. Translated: CASRLSDSRTGELFF. The chain uses TRBV12-3 or TRBV12-4 and TRBJ2-2; a possible D gene is TRBD1 (6 bases). The CDR3 has 15 amino acids. Trimming pared 6 bases from V and 4 bases from J, leaving 15 bases between.

This chain links TRBV20-1 with TRBJ2-3, with TRBD2 matching over 8 bases. The CDR3 has 19 residues. Germline CDR1 and CDR2: DFQATT and SNEGSKA (reference sequence). Trimming took 1 base from V and 1 from J; bases not matched to a gene: 16. The CDR3 coding sequence is TGCAGTGCTAGAGGGGAGGGCATTGTCGGGGGGGCTCGCACAGATACGCAGTATTTT. This translates into CSARGEGIVGGARTDTQYF.

This chain's CDR3 is CSADLRGTDTQYF. Here the CDR3 DNA reads TGCAGTGCTGACTTAAGGGGCACAGATACGCAGTATTTT. J is TRBJ2-3 and V is TRBV20-1, with D hard to call. V was pared by 5 bases and J by 1 base, with 10 bases between. The CDR3 is made up of 13 amino acids. The germline gives CDR1 DFQATT, CDR2 SNEGSKA (reference sequence).

V is TRBV18 and J is TRBJ1-2; possibly TRBD1 for D (6 bases). The CDR3 length is 14 residues. Germline CDR1 reads KGHSH; CDR2 reads LQKENI. The V end was cut by 2 bases, the J end by 8 bases, with 15 bases between. This CDR3 reads CASSPETGTYGYTF. The DNA of the CDR3 is TGTGCCAGCTCACCAGAGACAGGAACGTACGGCTACACCTTC.

This clonotype has more than one count but fewer than ten. This chain connects TRBV6-1 to TRBJ2-3; 9 nucleotides agree with TRBD2. The trim removed 7 bases at V and 0 bases at J, leaving 5 bases unmatched. CDR1 and CDR2 (germline): MNHNS, SASEGT. This CDR3 has 15 residues. CDR3 nucleotide sequence: TGTGCCAGCACCCGACTAGCGGCTAGCACAGATACGCAGTATTTT. Protein: CASTRLAASTDTQYF.

V and J are TRBV4-3 and TRBJ2-7; D ambiguous. V was cut by 0 bases and J by 1 base, with 4 bases left in between. The CDR3 spans 13 residues. Germline CDR1 reads LGHNA; CDR2 reads YSLEER. This CDR3 is CASSQEGSYEQYF. CDR3 DNA: TGCGCCAGCAGCCAAGAAGGGTCCTACGAGCAGTACTTC.

There are many counts of this clonotype. The V and J genes are TRBV19 and TRBJ1-5; no reliable D call. Germline CDR1 reads LNHDA; CDR2 reads SQIVND (reference sequence). V was clipped by 2 bases and J by 5 bases, with 10 bases between them. This CDR3 comprises 14 residues. In DNA form, the CDR3 reads TGTGCCAGTAGTATAATGGCAGGCGATCAGCCCCAGCATTTT. Residues: CASSIMAGDQPQHF.

In its sample, this clonotype was seen a few times. The V gene is TRBV14, the J gene TRBJ2-2; tentative D call: TRBD2 (6 bases). The V gene's germline CDR1 is SGHDN and CDR2 FVKESK. V lost 3 bases, J lost 4 bases, and 6 bases lay in between. The CDR3 has 13 residues. The CDR3 nucleotides read TGTGCCAGCAGCCAGCGGGGCACCGGGGAGCTGTTTTTT. As protein: CASSQRGTGELFF. The full variable domain, its missing parts supplied by reference TRBV14 and TRBJ2-2, is EAGVTQFPSHSVIEKGQTVTLRCDPISGHDNLYWYRRVMGKEIKFLLHFVKESKQDESGMPNNRFLAERTGGTYSTLKVQPAELEDSGVYFCASSQRGTGELFFGEGSRLTVL.